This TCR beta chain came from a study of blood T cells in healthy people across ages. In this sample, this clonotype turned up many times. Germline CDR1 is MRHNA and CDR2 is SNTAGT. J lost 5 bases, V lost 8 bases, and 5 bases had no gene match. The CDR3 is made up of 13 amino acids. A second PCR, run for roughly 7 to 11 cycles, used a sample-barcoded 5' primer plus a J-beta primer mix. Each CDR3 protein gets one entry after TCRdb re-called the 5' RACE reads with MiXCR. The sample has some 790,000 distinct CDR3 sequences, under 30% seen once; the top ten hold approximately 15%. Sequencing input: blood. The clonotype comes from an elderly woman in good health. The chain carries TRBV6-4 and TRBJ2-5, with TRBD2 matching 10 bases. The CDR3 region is CASALAGAETQYF. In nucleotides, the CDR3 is TGTGCCAGCGCTCTAGCGGGGGCGGAGACCCAGTACTTC.